This T cell receptor (beta chain) is from a study of shared clonotypes between healthy human individuals. Study findings and constraints: Naive subsets typically showed greater estimated richness than memory subsets.

Original data processing: Quality scores were absent from the junction-only immunoSEQ sequences, so filtering differed. Measured with immunoSEQ multiplex PCR; TCRdb has only the in-frame clones, and not every one. The D gene and trimming were derived from the DNA, and the V and J assignments and clone size from that table. Of some 1,100,000 clones listed, 78% were seen once; the top ten hold approximately 0.5%. Everyone who donated was a Caucasian adult who lived in Nashville, Tennessee. Turning to this clone: Its antigen is still unknown.

This receptor was obtained from a man aged 18-30 years in good health. Some clones in this sample may be carry-over from other donors' samples. The source material was memory CD4+ T cells from PBMCs. The subset denotes: CD45RA-negative fraction.

The CDR3 sequence is CASSGTRSTDTQYF. The CDR3 coding sequence is TGTGCCAGCAGCGGGACTAGGAGCACAGATACGCAGTATTTT. The V call is TRBV5-4, the J call TRBJ2-3, with 8 positions matching TRBD2. Germline CDR1 SGHNT, CDR2 YYREEE (reference sequence). Losses at the gene ends were 4 bases for V and 0 bases for J; bases not matched to a gene: 1. The CDR3 consists of 14 residues.